This T cell receptor beta chain was recorded in a study of OX40 agonist ivuxolimab in advanced cancers. Study background: Patients received the agonistic anti-OX40 (CD134) antibody ivuxolimab. Findings and caveats of the study: In general, CD8+ T cells held more expanded clones than CD4+ did, on average. CD4+ and CD8+ T cells in blood underwent clonal expansion by week 6 at 0.1 to 3.0 mg/kg.

Notes on this clone: The target antigen is unknown. The same CDR3 is also encoded by other DNA sequences in this sample.

Patients with autoimmune history or systemic immunosuppression were excluded. CDR1 and CDR2 from the germline V gene are SGHDT and YYEEEE. The V end lost 1 base, the J end lost 0 bases, and 5 bases lay between the germline ends. The length of the CDR3 is 15 residues. The method was immunoSEQ multiplex PCR; TCRdb's version includes in-frame clones alone and lacks a portion of them. In the table there are 55,000 to 65,000 clones, more than 70% of which are singletons. This receptor was obtained from an adult with an advanced solid tumor such as melanoma, head and neck, liver or kidney cancer. The sequencing here drew on CD4+ or CD8+ T cells sorted from blood, taken in a trial of the OX40 agonist ivuxolimab. The rearrangement links TRBV5-6 to TRBJ2-6; D is unclear. The CDR3: CASSLRDSGANVLTF. Written as DNA, the CDR3 is TGTGCCAGCAGCTTGAGGGACTCTGGGGCCAACGTCCTGACTTTC.